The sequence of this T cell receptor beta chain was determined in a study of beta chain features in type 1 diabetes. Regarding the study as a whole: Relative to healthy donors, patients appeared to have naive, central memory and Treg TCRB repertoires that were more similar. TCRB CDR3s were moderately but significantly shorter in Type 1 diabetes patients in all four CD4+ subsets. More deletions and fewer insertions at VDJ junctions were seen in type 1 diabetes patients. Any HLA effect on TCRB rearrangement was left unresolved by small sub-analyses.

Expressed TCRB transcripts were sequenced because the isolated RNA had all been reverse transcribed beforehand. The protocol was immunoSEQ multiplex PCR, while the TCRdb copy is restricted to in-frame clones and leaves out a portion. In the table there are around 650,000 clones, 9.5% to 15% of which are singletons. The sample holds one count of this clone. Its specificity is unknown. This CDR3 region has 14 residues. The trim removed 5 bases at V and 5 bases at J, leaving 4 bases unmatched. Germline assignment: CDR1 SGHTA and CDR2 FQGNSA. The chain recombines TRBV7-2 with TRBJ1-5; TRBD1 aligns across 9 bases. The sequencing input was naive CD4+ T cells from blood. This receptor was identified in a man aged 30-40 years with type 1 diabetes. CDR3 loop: CASSKGQGDQPQHF. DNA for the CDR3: TGTGCCAGCAGCAAGGGACAGGGAGATCAGCCCCAGCATTTT.